One and the same sample provided the 30 T cell receptor beta chains below, sequenced in a study of T cells in Graves' hyperthyroidism and ophthalmopathy. Amplified TCR beta CDR3 regions derived from RNA transcripts. TCR CDR3 regions were first amplified by RT-PCR with HTBI primers. TCRdb re-derived calls from the multiplex PCR reads in MiXCR, one entry per CDR3 protein. The table has more than 500,000 distinct CDR3 sequences, around 16% seen once; the top ten hold approximately 32%. Input material: blood. These receptors came from a woman aged 30 to 39 with Graves' ophthalmopathy.

In this sample, this clonotype turned up a few times. The rearrangement uses TRBV2 and TRBJ1-6, with 9 bases aligning to TRBD1. CDR1 is SNHLY, CDR2 FYNNEI, per germline. The CDR3 sequence is 16 residues long. Germline trimming cut 3 bases from V and 5 bases from J; bases unmatched to any gene: 5. As DNA, the CDR3 is TGTGCCAGCAGTGAGGGTTGGACAGGGGATAATTCACCCCTCCACTTT. Protein: CASSEGWTGDNSPLHF.

This clonotype has ten or more counts. J is TRBJ2-2 and V is TRBV7-2, with a weak D call TRBD2 (6 bases). From germline, CDR1 is SGHTA and CDR2 FQGNSA. V was clipped by 8 bases and J by 5 bases, with 15 bases between them. This CDR3 is built from 14 residues. The CDR3, as DNA: TGTGCCAGCTCCGGGAGAAGGGCGACCGGGGAGCTGTTTTTT. Amino acid sequence: CASSGRRATGELFF. The variable domain in full, with the rest retrieved from reference TRBV7-2 and TRBJ2-2, is GAGVSQSPSNKVTEKGKDVELRCDPISGHTALYWYRQSLGQGLEFLIYFQGNSAPDKSGLPSDRFSAERTGGSVSTLTIQRTQQEDSAVYLCASSGRRATGELFFGEGSRLTVL.

The chain employs TRBV10-3 and TRBJ1-5; weak D call: TRBD1 (6 bases). The CDR3 extends over 13 amino acids. Germline V gene sequence: CDR1 ENHRY, CDR2 SYGVKD. Trimming stripped 7 bases from V and 7 bases from J, with 14 bases between. The CDR3 is CAINMGADQPQHF. DNA for the CDR3: TGTGCCATCAATATGGGGGCTGACCAGCCCCAGCATTTT.

There are a few counts of this clonotype. The J gene is TRBJ2-2, the V gene TRBV20-1; TRBD2 aligns across 10 bases. The germline V gene has CDR1 DFQATT and CDR2 SNEGSKA (reference sequence). With 5 bases clipped from V and 7 bases from J, the junction kept 7 bases outside the gene matches. The CDR3 totals 14 residues. In DNA, the CDR3 is TGCAGTGCTTCACCGGGACTAGCGAACGGGGAGCTGTTTTTT. Amino acid sequence: CSASPGLANGELFF.

The rearrangement joins TRBV9 to TRBJ2-7, with 9 bases lining up with TRBD2. This CDR3 comprises 15 residues. The ends lost 0 bases at V and 4 bases at J; junction bases unmatched: 5. Germline assignment: CDR1 SGDLS and CDR2 YYNGEE. The CDR3 sequence is CASSVGGTSLYEQYF. CDR3 bases: TGTGCCAGCAGCGTAGGCGGGACTAGCTTATACGAGCAGTACTTC.

The table lists this clonotype with many counts. This chain joins TRBV7-2 and TRBJ2-5, with 11 bases fitting TRBD1. Germline V CDR1 and CDR2: SGHTA, FQGNSA. This CDR3 region has 15 residues. V lost 5 bases to trimming and J lost 4 bases; unmatched junction nucleotides: 6. In DNA form, the CDR3 reads TGTGCCAGCAGCGCTACCGGGACAGGGGGAGAGACCCAGTACTTC. It encodes CASSATGTGGETQYF.

CDR3 DNA sequence: TGTGCCAGCAGCGTAGACCGCGGAACAGGGAACCATGAAAAACTGTTTTTT. Its protein is CASSVDRGTGNHEKLFF. The V gene is TRBV9, the J gene TRBJ1-4, with a weak D call TRBD1 (6 bases). The V end was cut by 0 bases, the J end by 6 bases, with 18 bases between. The germline V gene encodes CDR1 SGDLS and CDR2 YYNGEE. The CDR3 is 17 amino acids. Based on the CDR3 plus reference TRBV9 and TRBJ1-4, the full variable domain is DSGVTQTPKHLITATGQRVTLRCSPRSGDLSVYWYQQSLDQGLQFLIQYYNGEERAKGNILERFSAQQFPDLHSELNLSSLELGDSALYFCASSVDRGTGNHEKLFFGSGTQLSVL.

This clonotype was found many times. This chain uses TRBV18 with TRBJ1-4, with a tentative D call TRBD1 (5 bases). The CDR3 runs to 13 residues. Germline V gene sequence: CDR1 KGHSH, CDR2 LQKENI. The V and J ends lost 6 bases and 11 bases respectively, with 16 bases between them. CDR3 region: CASSRDRDGKLFF. The CDR3, as DNA: TGTGCCAGCTCGCGAGACCGGGACGGCAAACTGTTTTTT.

This clonotype appeared a few times. The V gene is TRBV6-4, the J gene TRBJ2-2; TRBD2 aligns across 11 bases. The germline CDR1 and CDR2 sequences are MRHNA and SNTAGT. J was trimmed by 5 bases and V by 0 bases; bases with no gene match: 2. The CDR3 extends over 16 amino acids. Here the CDR3 DNA reads TGTGCCAGCAGTGACTCGTCTAGCGGGAGGACCGGGGAGCTGTTTTTT. Translating it yields CASSDSSSGRTGELFF.

This clonotype showed up just a few times. This rearrangement joins TRBV13 to TRBJ2-3; D not certain. The CDR3 is made up of 12 amino acids. The V gene's germline CDR1 is PRHDT and CDR2 FYEKMQ (reference sequence). Trimming cost V 3 bases and J 5 bases, with 6 bases left between them. CDR3 sequence: CASSFPKDTQYF. In DNA form, the CDR3 reads TGTGCCAGCAGCTTCCCCAAAGATACGCAGTATTTT.

This clonotype was found many times. This chain joins TRBV7-2 and TRBJ1-1; D is unresolved. Germline V gene sequence: CDR1 SGHTA, CDR2 FQGNSA. V lost 2 bases to trimming and J lost 3 bases, with 7 bases between them. The CDR3 has 13 residues. CDR3 sequence: CASSLSRYTEAFF. CDR3 DNA: TGTGCCAGCAGCTTAAGTCGGTACACTGAAGCTTTCTTT.

This clonotype was seen at least ten times. The chain is built from TRBV5-1 and TRBJ2-1; 10 bases map to TRBD2. Germline trimming cut 3 bases from V and 3 bases from J; bases unmatched to any gene: 6. The CDR3 loop spans 16 amino acids. Germline V gene data show CDR1 as SGHRS and CDR2 as YFSETQ. The CDR3 DNA is TGCGCCAGCAGCTCCTTACTAGCGGGGCTCTACAATGAGCAGTTCTTC. Amino acids: CASSSLLAGLYNEQFF. The variable domain in full, completed from reference TRBV5-1 and TRBJ2-1, reads KAGVTQTPRYLIKTRGQQVTLSCSPISGHRSVSWYQQTPGQGLQFLFEYFSETQRNKGNFPGRFSGRQFSNSRSEMNVSTLELGDSALYLCASSSLLAGLYNEQFFGPGTRLTVL.

The gene calls are TRBV4-3 and TRBJ1-1; 7 bases align to TRBD1. CDR1 LGHNA and CDR2 YSLEER come from the germline V gene. The V segment lost 4 bases and the J segment 2 bases; nucleotides outside the gene matches: 4. The CDR3 is 14 residues long. The CDR3 reads CASSRQGVNTEAFF. DNA of the CDR3: TGCGCCAGCAGCCGCCAGGGGGTAAACACTGAAGCTTTCTTT.

This clonotype was counted at least ten times. The chain links TRBV10-3 to TRBJ2-4; D perhaps matches TRBD1 (6 bases). The CDR3 length is 14 residues. Trimming removed 0 bases at V and 8 bases at J, with 11 bases between. Germline lookup yields CDR1 ENHRY and CDR2 SYGVKD. The DNA of the CDR3 is TGTGCCATCAGTGAGTCGCAACAGGGCGACATTCAGTACTTC. Encoded protein: CAISESQQGDIQYF.

The chain is built from TRBV19 and TRBJ2-7, with 8 bases aligning to TRBD1. The length of the CDR3 is 14 residues. Germline-derived CDR1 and CDR2 are LNHDA and SQIVND (reference sequence). The V and J ends lost 7 bases and 4 bases, in that order; junction bases with no gene match: 9. CDR3 in amino acids: CASNTPGQVYEQYF. The CDR3 region has the DNA TGTGCCAGTAATACTCCGGGACAGGTGTACGAGCAGTACTTC.

This clonotype was seen ten or more times. V usage is TRBV11-2 and J usage is TRBJ1-1; D is uncertain. CDR1 and CDR2 (germline): SGHAT, FQNNGV. Deletions cut 1 base from V and 1 base from J, with 10 bases between. This CDR3 comprises 15 residues. The CDR3 sequence: CASSLGSGWNTEAFF. In nucleotides, the CDR3 is TGTGCCAGCAGCTTAGGGTCGGGATGGAACACTGAAGCTTTCTTT.

In its sample, this clonotype was seen many times. This chain connects TRBV20-1 to TRBJ2-4; 7 bases fit TRBD1. The CDR3 has 17 amino acids. CDR1 DFQATT and CDR2 SNEGSKA come from the germline V gene (reference sequence). Trimming cost V 6 bases and J 6 bases; bases outside gene matches: 20. For the CDR3, the DNA is TGCAGTGCCCTTAAGGAAGGGAGAGGGGGCTGGGGAAACATTCAGTACTTC. It encodes CSALKEGRGGWGNIQYF.

This clonotype was seen many times. The rearrangement uses TRBV5-1 and TRBJ2-1; TRBD2 might be the D (6 bases). The V end was cut by 4 bases, the J end by 5 bases, with 19 bases between. This CDR3 is built from 16 residues. CDR1 SGHRS and CDR2 YFSETQ come from the germline V gene. For the CDR3, the DNA is TGCGCCAGCAGCGCGGGAAGTTACAGTCAGAACAATGAGCAGTTCTTC. It encodes CASSAGSYSQNNEQFF.

A few counts support this clonotype. The gene calls are TRBV30 and TRBJ2-2, with TRBD2 matching 14 bases. Trimming cost V 3 bases and J 3 bases; bases outside gene matches: 9. This CDR3 has 18 residues. Germline V gene lookup returns CDR1 GTSNPN and CDR2 SVGIG (reference sequence). As DNA, the CDR3 is TGTGCCTGGAGCGACGGACTAGCGGGGGGATATGACACCGGGGAGCTGTTTTTT. This sequence encodes CAWSDGLAGGYDTGELFF.

This clonotype was recorded a few times. The chain joins TRBV6-2 or TRBV6-3 to TRBJ2-1; TRBD2 matches 11 bases. The CDR3 length is 16 residues. Trimming removed 6 bases from V and 8 bases from J; junction bases left unmatched: 12. From germline, CDR1 is MNHEY and CDR2 SVGEGT. The CDR3 here is CASSYRGGLAGDEQFF. CDR3 DNA: TGTGCCAGCAGCTACAGGGGAGGACTAGCGGGCGATGAGCAGTTCTTC.

A few counts support this clonotype. As DNA, the CDR3 is TGTGCCAGCAGTGATCGGCGGATTCCTAACTATGGCTACACCTTC. It codes for CASSDRRIPNYGYTF. The V and J genes are TRBV2 and TRBJ1-2; D is unresolved. This CDR3 is 15 amino acids long. Germline assignment: CDR1 SNHLY and CDR2 FYNNEI. V lost 3 bases and J lost 0, with 11 bases in between.

This clonotype was picked up many times. DNA for the CDR3: TGTGCCAGCAGGTTAGGCGGGAACACCGGGGAGCTGTTTTTT. This codes for CASRLGGNTGELFF. The genes are TRBV7-3 and TRBJ2-2; D unresolved. Germline loops: CDR1 SGHTA, CDR2 FQGTGA. V gave up 6 bases and J gave up 1 base, with 9 bases separating them. There are 14 residues in the CDR3.

This clonotype has ten or more counts. The rearrangement uses TRBV28 and TRBJ1-4; D perhaps matches TRBD1 (5 bases). The germline gives CDR1 MDHEN, CDR2 SYDVKM. The CDR3 is 15 residues long. The ends were cut back, 7 bases at V and 3 bases at J, with 15 bases in the middle. CDR3 sequence: CASNGRALANEKLFF. In nucleotides, the CDR3 is TGTGCCAGCAATGGCAGGGCGTTAGCTAATGAAAAACTGTTTTTT.

This clonotype was counted a few times. The chain combines TRBV3-1 with TRBJ1-1; no definite D call. V lost 0 bases and J 10 bases, leaving 18 bases between the germline ends. Germline CDR1 is LGHDT and CDR2 is YNNKEL (reference sequence). The CDR3 is 15 residues long. The CDR3, as DNA: TGTGCCAGCAGCCAAGATGTCCAGAGCGCCTTGAGAGCTTTCTTT. It specifies CASSQDVQSALRAFF.

This clonotype showed up just a few times. This chain links TRBV5-4 with TRBJ2-7; TRBD1 might be the D (6 bases). CDR3 length: 14 amino acids. The V gene's germline CDR1 is SGHNT and CDR2 YYREEE (reference sequence). V was cut by 1 base and J by 2 bases, with 10 bases left in between. The CDR3 bases are TGTGCCAGCAGCTTGCAGGGGCCAGCCTACGAGCAGTACTTC. Translated, it gives CASSLQGPAYEQYF.

This clonotype came up many times. J is TRBJ1-1 and V is TRBV28; D perhaps matches TRBD1 (5 bases). Germline V gives CDR1 MDHEN, CDR2 SYDVKM. The CDR3 totals 16 residues. Trimming stripped 0 bases from V and 0 bases from J, with 11 bases between. CDR3 loop: CASSLWDPRVNTEAFF. The DNA of the CDR3 is TGTGCCAGCAGTTTATGGGACCCCAGGGTGAACACTGAAGCTTTCTTT. The whole variable domain, filled in from reference TRBV28 and TRBJ1-1, reads DVKVTQSSRYLVKRTGEKVFLECVQDMDHENMFWYRQDPGLGLRLIYFSYDVKMKEKGDIPEGYSVSREKKERFSLILESASTNQTSMYLCASSLWDPRVNTEAFFGQGTRLTVV.

In its sample, this clonotype was seen many times. The chain carries TRBV20-1 and TRBJ1-2; 7 bases agree with TRBD1. Trimming cost V 4 bases and J 4 bases; bases outside gene matches: 3. The CDR3 covers 12 residues. From germline, CDR1 is DFQATT and CDR2 SNEGSKA (reference sequence). The CDR3 DNA reads TGCAGTGCTAACAGGGGTGCCTATGGCTACACCTTC. This sequence encodes CSANRGAYGYTF.

The V and J genes are TRBV2 and TRBJ2-5, with TRBD1 matching over 8 bases. The junction had 7 bases not matched to a gene; V was cut back by 5 bases and J by 2 bases. The CDR3 has 15 amino acids. From germline, CDR1 is SNHLY and CDR2 FYNNEI. The CDR3 loop reads CASSPDRALQETQYF. Here the CDR3 DNA reads TGTGCCAGCAGTCCGGACAGGGCCCTACAAGAGACCCAGTACTTC.

A note on this clonotype: A clone one base away is much larger, so this may be a read error. The chain links TRBV6-8 to TRBJ1-1, with 7 bases matching TRBD1. The CDR3 covers 16 residues. CDR1 is MNHGY, CDR2 SAAAGT, per germline. In DNA form, the CDR3 reads TGTGTCAGCAGTTACACCCAAGGGACAGTTCAAACTGAAGCTTTCTTT. It yields the protein CVSSYTQGTVQTEAFF.

This chain joins TRBV7-2 and TRBJ1-4, with D possibly matching TRBD1 (5 bases). Trimming took 5 bases from V and 5 from J, leaving 18 bases between them. CDR3 length equals 16 residues. The germline V gene has CDR1 SGHTA and CDR2 FQGNSA. CDR3 nucleotide sequence: TGTGCCAGCAGCCCCGGAGGGGCCCCGGGCAATGAAAAACTGTTTTTT. Translating gives CASSPGGAPGNEKLFF.